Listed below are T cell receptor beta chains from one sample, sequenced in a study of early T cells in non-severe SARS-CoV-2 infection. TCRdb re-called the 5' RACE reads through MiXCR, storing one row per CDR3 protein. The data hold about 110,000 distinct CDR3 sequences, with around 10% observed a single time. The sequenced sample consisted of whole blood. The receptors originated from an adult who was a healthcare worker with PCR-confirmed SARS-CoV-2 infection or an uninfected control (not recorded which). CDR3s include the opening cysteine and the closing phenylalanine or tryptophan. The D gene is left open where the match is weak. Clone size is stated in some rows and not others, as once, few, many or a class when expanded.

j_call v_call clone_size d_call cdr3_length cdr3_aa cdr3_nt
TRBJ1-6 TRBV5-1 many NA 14 CASSYGSDNSPLHF TGCGCCAGCAGCTACGGCAGCGATAATTCACCCCTCCACTTT
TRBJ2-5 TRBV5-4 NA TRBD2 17 CASSLAGSSGGQETQYF TGTGCCAGCAGCTTGGCTGGGTCTAGCGGGGGCCAAGAGACCCAGTACTTC
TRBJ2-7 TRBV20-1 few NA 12 CSARDPGYEQYF TGCAGTGCTAGAGATCCGGGGTACGAGCAGTACTTC
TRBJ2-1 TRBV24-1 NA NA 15 CATSGIRGLYNEQFF TGTGCCACCAGTGGGATTAGAGGGTTATACAATGAGCAGTTCTTC
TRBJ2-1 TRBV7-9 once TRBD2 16 CASSPLVSGGFNEQFF TGTGCCAGCAGCCCCTTGGTTAGCGGGGGGTTTAATGAGCAGTTCTTC
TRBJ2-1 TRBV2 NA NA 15 CASTAQVVSYNEQFF TGTGCCAGCACGGCACAGGTCGTCTCCTACAATGAGCAGTTCTTC
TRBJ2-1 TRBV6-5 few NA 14 CASSSWFSLNEQFF TGTGCCAGCAGTTCCTGGTTTTCCCTCAATGAGCAGTTCTTC
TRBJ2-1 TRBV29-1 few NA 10 CSVWSNEQFF TGCAGCGTTTGGTCAAATGAGCAGTTCTTC
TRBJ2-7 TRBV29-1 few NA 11 CSVRQEYEQYF TGCAGCGTTCGACAGGAATACGAGCAGTACTTC
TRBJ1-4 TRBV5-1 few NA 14 CASSIAGAGEKLFF TGCGCCAGCAGCATAGCAGGGGCAGGAGAAAAACTGTTTTTT
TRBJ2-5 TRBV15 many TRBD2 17 CATSRVLGSGGQETQYF TGTGCCACCAGCAGAGTGTTAGGTAGCGGGGGTCAAGAGACCCAGTACTTC
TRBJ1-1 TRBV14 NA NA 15 CASSRQTTRLTEAFF TGTGCCAGCAGCCGCCAGACTACACGATTAACTGAAGCTTTCTTT
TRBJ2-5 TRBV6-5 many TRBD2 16 CASSSDAGAGGETQYF TGTGCCAGCAGTTCTGACGCGGGAGCCGGGGGAGAGACCCAGTACTTC
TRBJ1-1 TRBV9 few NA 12 CASGGGNTEAFF TGTGCCAGTGGCGGGGGTAACACTGAAGCTTTCTTT
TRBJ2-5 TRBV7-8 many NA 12 CASSSNAETQYF TGTGCCAGCAGTTCCAATGCGGAGACCCAGTACTTC
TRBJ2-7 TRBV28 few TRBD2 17 CASSYRLAGAGSYEQYF TGTGCCAGCAGCTACCGACTAGCGGGGGCCGGGTCCTACGAGCAGTACTTC
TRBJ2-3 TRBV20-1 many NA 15 CSALTPGKRTDTQYF TGCAGTGCTTTGACCCCGGGAAAACGCACAGATACGCAGTATTTT
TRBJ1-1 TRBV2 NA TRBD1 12 CASSPGGPEAFF TGTGCCAGCAGTCCAGGGGGGCCTGAAGCTTTCTTT